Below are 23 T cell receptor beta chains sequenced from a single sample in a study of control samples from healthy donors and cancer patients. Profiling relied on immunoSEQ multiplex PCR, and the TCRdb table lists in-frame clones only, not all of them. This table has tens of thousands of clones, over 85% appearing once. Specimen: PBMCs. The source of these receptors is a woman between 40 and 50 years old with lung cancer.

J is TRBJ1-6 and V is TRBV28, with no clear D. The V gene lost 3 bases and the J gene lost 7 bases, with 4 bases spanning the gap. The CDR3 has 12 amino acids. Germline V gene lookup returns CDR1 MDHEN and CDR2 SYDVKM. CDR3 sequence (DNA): TGTGCCAGCAGTTTGACAAATTCACCCCTCCACTTT. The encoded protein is CASSLTNSPLHF.

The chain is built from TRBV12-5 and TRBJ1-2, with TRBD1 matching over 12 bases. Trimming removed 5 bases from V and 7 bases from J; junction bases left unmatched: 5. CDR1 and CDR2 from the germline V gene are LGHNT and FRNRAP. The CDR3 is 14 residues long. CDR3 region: CASGPGQGAGGYTF. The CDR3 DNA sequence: TGTGCTAGTGGTCCGGGACAGGGGGCCGGTGGCTACACCTTC.

The CDR3 bases are TGTGCCAGCAGCGCCCGGGACAGGGCCTATAGCAATCAGCCCCAGCATTTT. It codes for CASSARDRAYSNQPQHF. The chain is built from TRBV5-6 and TRBJ1-5; TRBD1 matches 9 bases. V shed 4 bases and J 0 bases; nucleotides not matched to a gene: 8. The CDR3 runs 17 residues. Germline V gives CDR1 SGHDT, CDR2 YYEEEE.

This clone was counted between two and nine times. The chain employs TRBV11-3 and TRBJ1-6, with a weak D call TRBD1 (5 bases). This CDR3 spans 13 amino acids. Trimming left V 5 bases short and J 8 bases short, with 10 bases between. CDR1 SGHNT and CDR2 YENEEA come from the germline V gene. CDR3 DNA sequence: TGTGCCAGCAGCCGGGACCGATATTCACCCCTCCACTTT. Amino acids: CASSRDRYSPLHF. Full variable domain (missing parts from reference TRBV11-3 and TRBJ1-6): EAGVVQSPRYKIIEKKQPVAFWCNPISGHNTLYWYLQNLGQGPELLIRYENEEAVDDSQLPKDRFSAERLKGVDSTLKIQPAELGDSAVYLCASSRDRYSPLHFGNGTRLTVT.

The CDR3 sequence: CASSMSTDGNQPQHF. CDR3 nucleotide sequence: TGTGCCAGCTCAATGTCGACGGATGGCAATCAGCCCCAGCATTTT. The chain combines TRBV18 with TRBJ1-5; D not resolved. This CDR3 is built from 15 residues. Per the germline V gene, CDR1 is KGHSH and CDR2 is LQKENI. V lost 5 bases and J lost 2, with 13 bases in between.

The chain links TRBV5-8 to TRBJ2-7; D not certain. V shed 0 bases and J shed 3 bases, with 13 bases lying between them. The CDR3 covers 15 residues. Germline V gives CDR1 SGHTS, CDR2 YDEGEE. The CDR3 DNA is TGTGCCAGCAGCTTGGCCTACCAGGATTTCTACGAGCAGTACTTC. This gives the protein CASSLAYQDFYEQYF.

The CDR3 sequence is CASSLTPGAYEQYF. The CDR3 region has the DNA TGTGCCAGCAGCTTAACTCCGGGGGCGTATGAGCAGTACTTC. The chain joins TRBV7-8 to TRBJ2-7; D tentatively reads TRBD1 or TRBD2 (6 bases each). Germline CDR1 reads SGHVS; CDR2 reads FQNEAQ. V was clipped by 2 bases and J by 7 bases, with 15 bases between them. The CDR3 sequence is 14 residues long.

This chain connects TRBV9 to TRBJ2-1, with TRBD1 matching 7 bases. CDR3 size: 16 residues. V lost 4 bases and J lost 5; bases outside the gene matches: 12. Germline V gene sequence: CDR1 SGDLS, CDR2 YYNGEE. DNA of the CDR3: TGTGCCAGCAGCACGACCCGACAGGGTATTGACAATGAGCAGTTCTTC. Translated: CASSTTRQGIDNEQFF. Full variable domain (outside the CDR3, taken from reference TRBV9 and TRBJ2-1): DSGVTQTPKHLITATGQRVTLRCSPRSGDLSVYWYQQSLDQGLQFLIQYYNGEERAKGNILERFSAQQFPDLHSELNLSSLELGDSALYFCASSTTRQGIDNEQFFGPGTRLTVL.

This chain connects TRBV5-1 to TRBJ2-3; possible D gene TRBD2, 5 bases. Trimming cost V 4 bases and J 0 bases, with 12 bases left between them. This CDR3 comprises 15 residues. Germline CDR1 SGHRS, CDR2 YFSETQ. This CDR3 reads CASSLRETSTDTQYF. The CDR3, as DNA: TGCGCCAGCAGCCTCCGGGAAACTAGCACAGATACGCAGTATTTT.

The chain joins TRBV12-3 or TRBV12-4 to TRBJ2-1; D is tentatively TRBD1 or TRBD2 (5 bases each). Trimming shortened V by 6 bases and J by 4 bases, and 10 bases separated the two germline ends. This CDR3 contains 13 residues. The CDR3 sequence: CASRRGRYNEQFF. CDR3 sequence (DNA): TGTGCCAGCAGGAGGGGACGGTACAATGAGCAGTTCTTC.

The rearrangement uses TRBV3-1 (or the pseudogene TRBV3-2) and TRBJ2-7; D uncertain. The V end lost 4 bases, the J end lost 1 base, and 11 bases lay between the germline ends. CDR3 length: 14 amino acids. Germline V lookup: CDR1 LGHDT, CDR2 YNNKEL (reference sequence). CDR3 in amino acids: CASSPADRSYEQYF. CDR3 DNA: TGTGCCAGCAGCCCTGCGGATCGGTCCTACGAGCAGTACTTC.

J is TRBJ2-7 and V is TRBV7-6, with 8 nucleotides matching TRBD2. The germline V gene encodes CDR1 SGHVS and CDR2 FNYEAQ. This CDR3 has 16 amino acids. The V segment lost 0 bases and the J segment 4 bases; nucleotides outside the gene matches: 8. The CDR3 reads CASSLATAGGGYEQYF. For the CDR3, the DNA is TGTGCCAGCAGCTTAGCCACGGCGGGGGGTGGATACGAGCAGTACTTC.

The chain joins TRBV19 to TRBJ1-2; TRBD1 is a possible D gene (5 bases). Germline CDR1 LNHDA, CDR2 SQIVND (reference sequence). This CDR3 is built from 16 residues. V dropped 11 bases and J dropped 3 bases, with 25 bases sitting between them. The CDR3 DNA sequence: TGTGCCGTACCCCTTCAAGGAGGAGGGACGGACTATGGCTACACCTTC. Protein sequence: CAVPLQGGGTDYGYTF.

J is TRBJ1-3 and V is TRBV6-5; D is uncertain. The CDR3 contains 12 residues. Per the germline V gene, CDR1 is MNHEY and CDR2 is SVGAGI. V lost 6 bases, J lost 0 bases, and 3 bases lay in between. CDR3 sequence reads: CASSRSGNTIYF. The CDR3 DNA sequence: TGTGCCAGCAGCCGCTCTGGAAACACCATATATTTT.

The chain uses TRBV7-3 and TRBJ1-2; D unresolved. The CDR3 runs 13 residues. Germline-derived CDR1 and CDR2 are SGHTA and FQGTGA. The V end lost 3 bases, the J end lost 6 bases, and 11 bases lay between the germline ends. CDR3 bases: TGTGCCAGCAGCTTTACGGGTGGGGATGGCTACACCTTC. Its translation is CASSFTGGDGYTF.

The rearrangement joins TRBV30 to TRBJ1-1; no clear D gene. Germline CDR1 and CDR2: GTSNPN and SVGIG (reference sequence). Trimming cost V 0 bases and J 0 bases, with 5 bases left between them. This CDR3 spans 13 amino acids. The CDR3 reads CAWSVQLNTEAFF. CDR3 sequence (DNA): TGTGCCTGGAGTGTACAGTTGAACACTGAAGCTTTCTTT.

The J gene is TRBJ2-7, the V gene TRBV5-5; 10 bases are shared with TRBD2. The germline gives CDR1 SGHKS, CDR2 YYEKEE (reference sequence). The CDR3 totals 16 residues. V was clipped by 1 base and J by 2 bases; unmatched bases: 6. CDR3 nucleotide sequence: TGTGCCAGCAGCTTGCGGAGCGGGGGGGCCGCCTACGAGCAGTACTTC. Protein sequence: CASSLRSGGAAYEQYF.

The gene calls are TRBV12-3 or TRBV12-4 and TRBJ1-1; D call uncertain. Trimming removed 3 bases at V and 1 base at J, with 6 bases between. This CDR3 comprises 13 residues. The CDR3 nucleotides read TGTGCCAGCAGTTTCACCGGGAACACTGAAGCTTTCTTT. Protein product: CASSFTGNTEAFF.

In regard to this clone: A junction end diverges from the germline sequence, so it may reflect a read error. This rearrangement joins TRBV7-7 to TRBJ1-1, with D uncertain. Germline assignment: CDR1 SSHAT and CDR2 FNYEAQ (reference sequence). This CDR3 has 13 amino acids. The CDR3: CASSYTVNTEAFF. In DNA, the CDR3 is TGTGCTAGCAGCTATACGGTGAACACTGAAGCTTTCTTT.

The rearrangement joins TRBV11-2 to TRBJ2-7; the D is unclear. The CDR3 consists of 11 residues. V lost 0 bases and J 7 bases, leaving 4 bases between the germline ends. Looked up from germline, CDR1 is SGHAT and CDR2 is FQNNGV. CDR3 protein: CASSLDDEQYF. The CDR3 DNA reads TGTGCCAGCAGCTTAGATGATGAGCAGTACTTC.

CDR3 nucleotides: TGTGCCAGCGGGGGTACGCCGAACGAGCAGTACTTC. Protein sequence: CASGGTPNEQYF. V usage is TRBV6-5 and J usage is TRBJ2-7, with D perhaps being TRBD1 or TRBD2 (5 bases each). Germline assignment: CDR1 MNHEY and CDR2 SVGAGI. This CDR3 comprises 12 residues. Between the trimmed V and J ends, which lost 8 bases and 5 bases, there was a span of 13 bases.

DNA for the CDR3: TGTGCCAGCGGGAGTTGGGCGCCTTTGGAGACCCAGTACTTC. Its translation: CASGSWAPLETQYF. The rearrangement links TRBV7-2 to TRBJ2-5, with D tentatively TRBD2 (5 bases). Trimming cost V 8 bases and J 5 bases, with 18 bases left between them. Per the germline V gene, CDR1 is SGHTA and CDR2 is FQGNSA. This CDR3 has 14 residues.

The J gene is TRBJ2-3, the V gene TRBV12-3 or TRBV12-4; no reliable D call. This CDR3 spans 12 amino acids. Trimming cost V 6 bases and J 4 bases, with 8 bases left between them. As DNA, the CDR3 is TGTGCCAGCAGCCCTAGATCAGATACGCAGTATTTT. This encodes CASSPRSDTQYF.